This T cell receptor (beta chain) was documented in a study of T cells in localized non-small cell lung cancer. This clone has only a few counts. Antigen specificity is unknown. Study observations and caveats: Heterogeneity stays possible, as sequencing covered only one tumor region.

This table comes from immunoSEQ multiplex PCR, and its TCRdb copy is limited to in-frame clones, with some not included. The sample includes about 15,000 clones, more than 70% seen only once; the top ten take about 25%. Germline CDR1 and CDR2: SGHKS and YYEKEE (reference sequence). The CDR3 is made up of 15 amino acids. V shed 4 bases and J 1 base; nucleotides not matched to a gene: 4. The source was peripheral blood, collected before any cancer treatment. This TCR derives from a female donor over 55 with stage I squamous cell lung carcinoma. The V and J genes are TRBV5-5 and TRBJ2-1; TRBD2 matches 8 bases. CDR3 bases: TGTGCCAGCAGCCTAGCGGGCCGATCCTACAATGAGCAGTTCTTC. Its translation is CASSLAGRSYNEQFF. Filled out from reference TRBV5-5 and TRBJ2-1, the complete variable domain reads DAGVTQSPTHLIKTRGQQVTLRCSPISGHKSVSWYQQVLGQGPQFIFQYYEKEERGRGNFPDRFSARQFPNYSSELNVNALLLGDSALYLCASSLAGRSYNEQFFGPGTRLTVL.